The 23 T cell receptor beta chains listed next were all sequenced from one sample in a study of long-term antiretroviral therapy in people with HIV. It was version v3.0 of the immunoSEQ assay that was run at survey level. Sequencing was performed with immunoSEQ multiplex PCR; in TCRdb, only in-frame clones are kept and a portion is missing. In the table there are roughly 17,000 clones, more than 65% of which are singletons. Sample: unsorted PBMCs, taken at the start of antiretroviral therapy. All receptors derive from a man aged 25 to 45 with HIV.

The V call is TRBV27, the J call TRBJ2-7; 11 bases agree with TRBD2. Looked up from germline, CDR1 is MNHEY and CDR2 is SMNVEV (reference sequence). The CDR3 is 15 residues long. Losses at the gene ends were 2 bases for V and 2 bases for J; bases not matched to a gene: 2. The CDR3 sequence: CASSLNSGGAYEQYF. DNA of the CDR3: TGTGCCAGCAGTTTAAATAGCGGGGGGGCCTACGAGCAGTACTTC.

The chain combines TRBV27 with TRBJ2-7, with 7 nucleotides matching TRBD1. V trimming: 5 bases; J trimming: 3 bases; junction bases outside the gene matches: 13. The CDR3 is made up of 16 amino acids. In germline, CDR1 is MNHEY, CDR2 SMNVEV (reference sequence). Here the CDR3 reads CASSPGTEISRYEQYF. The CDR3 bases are TGTGCCAGCAGTCCCGGGACAGAAATATCTCGCTACGAGCAGTACTTC.

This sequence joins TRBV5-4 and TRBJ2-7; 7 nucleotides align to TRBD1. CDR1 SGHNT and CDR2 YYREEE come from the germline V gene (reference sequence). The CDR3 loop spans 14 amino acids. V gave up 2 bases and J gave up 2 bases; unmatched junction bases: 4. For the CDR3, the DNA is TGTGCCAGCAGCTTAGGACAGGCGGCCTACGAGCAGTACTTC. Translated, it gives CASSLGQAAYEQYF.

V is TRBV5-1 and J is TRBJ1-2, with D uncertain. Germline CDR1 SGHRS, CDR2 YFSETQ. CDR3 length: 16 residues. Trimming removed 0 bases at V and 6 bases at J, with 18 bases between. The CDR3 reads CASSLEFNRGANGYTF. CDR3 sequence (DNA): TGCGCCAGCAGCTTGGAGTTCAATCGGGGAGCAAATGGCTACACCTTC.

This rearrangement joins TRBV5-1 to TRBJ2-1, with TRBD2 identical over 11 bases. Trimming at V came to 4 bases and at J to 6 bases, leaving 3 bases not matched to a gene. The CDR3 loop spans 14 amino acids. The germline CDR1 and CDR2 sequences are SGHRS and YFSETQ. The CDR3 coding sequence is TGCGCCAGCAGCCTAACTAGCGGGGGCAATGAGCAGTTCTTC. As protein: CASSLTSGGNEQFF.

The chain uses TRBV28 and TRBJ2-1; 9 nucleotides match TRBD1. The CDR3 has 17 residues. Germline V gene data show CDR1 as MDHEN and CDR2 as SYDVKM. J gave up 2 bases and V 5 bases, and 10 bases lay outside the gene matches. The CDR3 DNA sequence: TGTGCCAGCAGTGTTACCGGGACAGGGTTTACCTACAATGAGCAGTTCTTC. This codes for CASSVTGTGFTYNEQFF.

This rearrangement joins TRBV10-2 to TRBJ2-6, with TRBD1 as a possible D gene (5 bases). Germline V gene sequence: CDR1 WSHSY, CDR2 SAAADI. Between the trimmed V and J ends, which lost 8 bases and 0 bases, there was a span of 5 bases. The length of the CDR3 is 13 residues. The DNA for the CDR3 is TGCGCCAGCCAGGGCTCTGGGGCCAACGTCCTGACTTTC. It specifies CASQGSGANVLTF.

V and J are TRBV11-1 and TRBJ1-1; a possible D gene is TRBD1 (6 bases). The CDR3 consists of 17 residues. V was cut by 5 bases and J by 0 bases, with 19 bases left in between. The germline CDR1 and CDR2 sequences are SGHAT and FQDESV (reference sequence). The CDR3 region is CASSPRGGQHLNTEAFF. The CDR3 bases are TGTGCCAGCAGCCCCCGCGGTGGACAGCATTTGAACACTGAAGCTTTCTTT.

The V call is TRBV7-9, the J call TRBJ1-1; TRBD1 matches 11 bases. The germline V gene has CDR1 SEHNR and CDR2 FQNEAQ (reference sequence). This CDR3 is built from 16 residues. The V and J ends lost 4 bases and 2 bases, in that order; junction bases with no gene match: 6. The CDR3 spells CASSSLDRGLNTEAFF. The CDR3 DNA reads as TGTGCCAGCAGCTCTTTGGACAGGGGGCTAAACACTGAAGCTTTCTTT.

The DNA of the CDR3 is TGTGCCAGCAGTTACGGGACAGGGGCTGGAAACACCATATATTTT. It yields the protein CASSYGTGAGNTIYF. The V call is TRBV6-5, the J call TRBJ1-3, with TRBD1 matching over 10 bases. Germline CDR1 and CDR2: MNHEY and SVGAGI. The length of the CDR3 is 15 residues. J was trimmed by 2 bases and V by 2 bases; bases with no gene match: 0.

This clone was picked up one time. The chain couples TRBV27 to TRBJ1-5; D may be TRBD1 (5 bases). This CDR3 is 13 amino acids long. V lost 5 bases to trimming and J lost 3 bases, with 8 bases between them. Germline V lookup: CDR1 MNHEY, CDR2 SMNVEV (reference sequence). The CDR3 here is CASSLRDNQPQHF. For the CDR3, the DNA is TGTGCCAGCAGTCTCAGGGACAATCAGCCCCAGCATTTT.

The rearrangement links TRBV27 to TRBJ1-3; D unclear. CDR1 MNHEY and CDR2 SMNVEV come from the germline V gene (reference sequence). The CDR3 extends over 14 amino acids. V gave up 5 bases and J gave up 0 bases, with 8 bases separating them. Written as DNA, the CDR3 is TGTGCCAGCAGTCTCGCGGGCTCTGGAAACACCATATATTTT. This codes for CASSLAGSGNTIYF.

CDR3 sequence reads: CASSLLEGTGDSPLHF. The CDR3 nucleotides are TGTGCCAGCAGTTTATTGGAAGGGACAGGGGATTCACCCCTCCACTTT. The chain employs TRBV27 and TRBJ1-6; TRBD1 matches 10 bases. After removal of 1 base from V and 8 bases from J, the junction contained 5 bases not matched to a gene. The CDR3 consists of 16 residues. Germline V gene sequence: CDR1 MNHEY, CDR2 SMNVEV (reference sequence).

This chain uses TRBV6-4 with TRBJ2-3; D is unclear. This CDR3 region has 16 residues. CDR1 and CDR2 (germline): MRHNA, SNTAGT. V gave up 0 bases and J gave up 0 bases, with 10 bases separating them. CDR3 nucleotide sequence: TGTGCCAGCAGTGACTCAGGGCGTACTAGCACAGATACGCAGTATTTT. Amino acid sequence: CASSDSGRTSTDTQYF.

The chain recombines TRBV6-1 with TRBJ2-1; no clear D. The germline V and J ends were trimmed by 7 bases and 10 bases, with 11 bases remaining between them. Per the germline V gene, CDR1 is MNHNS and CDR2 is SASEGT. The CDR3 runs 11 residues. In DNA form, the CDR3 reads TGTGCCAGCACGCGGCTCAACGAGCAGTTCTTC. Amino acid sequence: CASTRLNEQFF.

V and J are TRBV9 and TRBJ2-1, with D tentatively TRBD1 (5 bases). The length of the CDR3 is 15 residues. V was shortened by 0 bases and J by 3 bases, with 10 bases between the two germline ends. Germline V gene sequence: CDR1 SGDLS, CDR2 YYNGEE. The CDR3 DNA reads TGTGCCAGCAGCGTAGGGACATCTAGCTACAATGAGCAGTTCTTC. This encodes CASSVGTSSYNEQFF. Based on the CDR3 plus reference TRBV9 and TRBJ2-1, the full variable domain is DSGVTQTPKHLITATGQRVTLRCSPRSGDLSVYWYQQSLDQGLQFLIQYYNGEERAKGNILERFSAQQFPDLHSELNLSSLELGDSALYFCASSVGTSSYNEQFFGPGTRLTVL.

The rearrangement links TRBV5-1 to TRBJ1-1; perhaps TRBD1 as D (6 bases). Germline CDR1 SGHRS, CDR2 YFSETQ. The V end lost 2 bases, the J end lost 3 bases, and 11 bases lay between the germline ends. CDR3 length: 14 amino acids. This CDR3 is CASSFSGADTEAFF. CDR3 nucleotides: TGCGCCAGCAGCTTCTCAGGGGCGGACACTGAAGCTTTCTTT. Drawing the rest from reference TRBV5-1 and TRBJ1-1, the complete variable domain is KAGVTQTPRYLIKTRGQQVTLSCSPISGHRSVSWYQQTPGQGLQFLFEYFSETQRNKGNFPGRFSGRQFSNSRSEMNVSTLELGDSALYLCASSFSGADTEAFFGQGTRLTVV.

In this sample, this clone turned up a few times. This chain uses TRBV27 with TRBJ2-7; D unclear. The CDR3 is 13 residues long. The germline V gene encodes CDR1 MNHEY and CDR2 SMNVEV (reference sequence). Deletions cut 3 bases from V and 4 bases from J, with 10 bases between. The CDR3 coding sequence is TGTGCCAGCAGTTTCGGCCTTCAGTACGAGCAGTACTTC. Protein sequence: CASSFGLQYEQYF.

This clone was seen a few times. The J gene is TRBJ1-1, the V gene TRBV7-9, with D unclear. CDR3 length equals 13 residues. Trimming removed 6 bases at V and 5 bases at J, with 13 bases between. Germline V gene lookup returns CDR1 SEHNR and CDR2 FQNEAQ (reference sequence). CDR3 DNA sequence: TGTGCCAGCAGTGTTGGGGAGAAAACTGAAGCTTTCTTT. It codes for CASSVGEKTEAFF.

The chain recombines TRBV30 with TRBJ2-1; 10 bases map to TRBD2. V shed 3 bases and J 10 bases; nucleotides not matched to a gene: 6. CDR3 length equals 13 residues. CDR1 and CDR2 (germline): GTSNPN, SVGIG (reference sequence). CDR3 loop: CAWRAGGSREQFF. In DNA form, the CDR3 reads TGTGCCTGGAGAGCGGGGGGGTCGCGGGAGCAGTTCTTC. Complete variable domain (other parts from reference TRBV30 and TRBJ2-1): SQTIHQWPATLVQPVGSPLSLECTVEGTSNPNLYWYRQAAGRGLQLLFYSVGIGQISSEVPQNLSASRPQDRQFILSSKKLLLSDSGFYLCAWRAGGSREQFFGPGTRLTVL.

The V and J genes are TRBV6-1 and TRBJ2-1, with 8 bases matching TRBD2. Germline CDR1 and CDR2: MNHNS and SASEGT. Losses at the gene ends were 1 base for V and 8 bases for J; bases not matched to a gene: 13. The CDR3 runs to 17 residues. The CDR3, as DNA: TGTGCCAGCAGTGAAGGGGTCTTAACGGGGGGGCCCGATGAGCAGTTCTTC. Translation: CASSEGVLTGGPDEQFF.

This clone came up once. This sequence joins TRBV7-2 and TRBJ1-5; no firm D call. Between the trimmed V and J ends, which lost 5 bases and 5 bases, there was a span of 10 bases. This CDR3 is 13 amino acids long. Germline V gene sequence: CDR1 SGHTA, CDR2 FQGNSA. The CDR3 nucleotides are TGTGCCAGCAGCCTCGGACGAGATCAGCCCCAGCATTTT. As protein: CASSLGRDQPQHF.

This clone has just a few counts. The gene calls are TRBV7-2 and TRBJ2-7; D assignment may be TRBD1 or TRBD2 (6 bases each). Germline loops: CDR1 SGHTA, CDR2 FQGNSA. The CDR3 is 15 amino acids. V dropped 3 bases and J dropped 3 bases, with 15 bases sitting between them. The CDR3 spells CASSFGGRAVYEQYF. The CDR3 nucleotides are TGTGCCAGCAGCTTCGGGGGCAGGGCGGTCTACGAGCAGTACTTC.